This T cell receptor (beta chain) originates from a study of identical twins. About this clonotype: Its antigen is unidentified.

The CDR3 is made up of 12 amino acids. The V and J ends lost 2 bases and 1 base respectively, with 3 bases between them. Germline V gives CDR1 DFQATT, CDR2 SNEGSKA (reference sequence). Study-level points and caveats: Out-of-frame TCR alpha sharing in monozygotic twins exceeded recombination model predictions. The presence of invariant MAIT and iNKT cells could partly confound analyses of zero-insertion sequences. Abundant beta clonotypes from cord blood had fewer insertions, unlike memory repertoires, which showed none.

TCRdb called the 5' RACE reads again in MiXCR, with one record for every CDR3 protein. This table has 1.5 million to 2 million distinct CDR3 sequences, under 35% appearing once. The chain links TRBV20-1 to TRBJ2-1; D is uncertain. This clonotype originated in a newborn girl in good health. The sequencing sample was made of cord blood. CDR3 in DNA: TGCAGTGCTAGACAGTCCTACAATGAGCAGTTCTTC. This sequence encodes CSARQSYNEQFF.